A single sample is the source of the 27 T cell receptor beta chains below, sequenced in a study of early T cells in non-severe SARS-CoV-2 infection. TCRdb redid the calling of the 5' RACE reads with MiXCR, one entry per CDR3 protein. Of some 56,000 distinct CDR3 sequences in the sample, around 16% were seen once. Source: whole blood, taken at baseline. The receptors come from an adult who was a healthcare worker with PCR-confirmed SARS-CoV-2 infection or an uninfected control (not recorded which).

This clonotype was counted a few times. The rearrangement joins TRBV27 to TRBJ2-7, with 10 bases aligning to TRBD1. Germline V CDR1 and CDR2: MNHEY, SMNVEV (reference sequence). Germline trimming cut 6 bases from V and 9 bases from J; bases unmatched to any gene: 23. The CDR3 is 18 residues long. The CDR3 DNA follows: TGTGCCAGCAGCGAATCTTCTCTTCCGGGACAGGGGTCCTATGGGCAGTACTTC. Residues: CASSESSLPGQGSYGQYF.

This clonotype was recorded many times. The chain combines TRBV7-9 with TRBJ2-5, with D tentatively TRBD1 or TRBD2 (6 bases each). V gave up 6 bases and J gave up 2 bases, with 13 bases separating them. CDR3 length equals 14 residues. Germline V gene lookup returns CDR1 SEHNR and CDR2 FQNEAQ (reference sequence). Here the CDR3 reads CASRPGANQETQYF. The CDR3 region has the DNA TGTGCCAGCAGGCCGGGGGCGAATCAAGAGACCCAGTACTTC.

This chain joins TRBV5-1 and TRBJ1-5, with 8 bases aligning to TRBD1. V was clipped by 4 bases and J by 4 bases; unmatched bases: 7. The CDR3 runs 15 residues. The V gene's germline CDR1 is SGHRS and CDR2 YFSETQ. The CDR3 is CASSRTGGGNQPQHF. For the CDR3, the DNA is TGCGCCAGCAGCCGTACAGGGGGAGGAAATCAGCCCCAGCATTTT. Variable domain in full (rest from reference TRBV5-1 and TRBJ1-5): KAGVTQTPRYLIKTRGQQVTLSCSPISGHRSVSWYQQTPGQGLQFLFEYFSETQRNKGNFPGRFSGRQFSNSRSEMNVSTLELGDSALYLCASSRTGGGNQPQHFGDGTRLSIL.

The chain carries TRBV4-1 and TRBJ1-4, with D possibly TRBD1 on 5 matching bases. The CDR3 is 16 amino acids. Per germline, CDR1 MGHRA and CDR2 YSYEKL. Deletions cut 1 base from V and 2 bases from J, with 11 bases between. The CDR3 spells CASSQVWGDTNEKLFF. DNA for the CDR3: TGCGCCAGCAGCCAAGTTTGGGGGGATACTAATGAAAAACTGTTTTTT.

The chain recombines TRBV5-1 with TRBJ2-7; a weak D match, TRBD1 (5 bases). Germline V lookup: CDR1 SGHRS, CDR2 YFSETQ. The V end lost 0 bases, the J end lost 5 bases, and 6 bases lay between the germline ends. The CDR3 extends over 12 amino acids. This CDR3 is CASSLDRNEQYF. For the CDR3, the DNA is TGCGCCAGCAGCTTGGACAGGAACGAGCAGTACTTC. Complete variable domain (other parts from reference TRBV5-1 and TRBJ2-7): KAGVTQTPRYLIKTRGQQVTLSCSPISGHRSVSWYQQTPGQGLQFLFEYFSETQRNKGNFPGRFSGRQFSNSRSEMNVSTLELGDSALYLCASSLDRNEQYFGPGTRLTVT.

This clonotype showed up just a few times. The chain is built from TRBV6-6 and TRBJ2-3, with D possibly matching TRBD1 (6 bases). Germline-derived CDR1 and CDR2 are MNHNY and SVGAGI (reference sequence). With 4 bases removed from V and 0 bases from J, the gap between germline ends came to 14 bases. CDR3 length: 16 amino acids. CDR3 nucleotide sequence: TGTGCCAGCAGTTGGGGGCCCGACAGAAGCACAGATACGCAGTATTTT. It specifies CASSWGPDRSTDTQYF.

This clonotype was observed a handful of times. The chain links TRBV20-1 to TRBJ2-5; 10 bases line up with TRBD2. Germline CDR1 and CDR2: DFQATT and SNEGSKA (reference sequence). CDR3 length: 15 residues. The J segment lost 4 bases and the V segment lost 2 bases, leaving 7 bases of the junction unmatched. CDR3 coding DNA: TGCAGTGCTAGATCGAGCGGGAGGGCCGGAGAGACCCAGTACTTC. This sequence encodes CSARSSGRAGETQYF.

The CDR3 DNA reads TGCGCCAGCAGCCTAAGGGCTAGCGGGGCCCCCTACGAGCAGTACTTC. Amino acids: CASSLRASGAPYEQYF. The V and J genes are TRBV4-1 and TRBJ2-7; TRBD2 aligns across 9 bases. The CDR3 has 16 residues. Losses at the gene ends were 4 bases for V and 2 bases for J; bases not matched to a gene: 9. Germline CDR1 is MGHRA and CDR2 is YSYEKL.

This clonotype was picked up a small number of times. This chain connects TRBV7-9 to TRBJ2-1; 8 bases are a match to TRBD1. V lost 1 base to trimming and J lost 8 bases; unmatched junction nucleotides: 7. The CDR3 runs to 15 residues. Germline lookup yields CDR1 SEHNR and CDR2 FQNEAQ (reference sequence). The CDR3 region has the DNA TGTGCCAGCAGCTTAGGCAGGACAGGGAAACATGAGCAGTTCTTC. Its protein product is CASSLGRTGKHEQFF.

This clonotype was observed a handful of times. This chain uses TRBV7-8 with TRBJ2-1, with TRBD2 identical over 15 bases. V shed 7 bases, J shed 7 bases, and the junction held 14 bases outside the gene matches. The CDR3 totals 18 residues. Germline V CDR1 and CDR2: SGHVS, FQNEAQ. CDR3 sequence (DNA): TGTGCCAGCACCTCACAACCGGGACTAGCGGGGGGCACAAATGAGCAGTTCTTC. It codes for CASTSQPGLAGGTNEQFF.

Here the CDR3 reads CASSQGGSGAPSAQFF. DNA for the CDR3: TGCGCCAGCAGCCAAGGGGGTAGCGGAGCCCCTTCTGCGCAGTTCTTC. The chain links TRBV4-1 to TRBJ2-1; D is possibly TRBD2 (6 bases). This CDR3 spans 16 amino acids. CDR1 is MGHRA, CDR2 YSYEKL, per germline. V was pared by 1 base and J by 12 bases, with 22 bases between.

This clonotype was detected a few times. V usage is TRBV7-9 and J usage is TRBJ2-5; a weak D match, TRBD1 (5 bases). This CDR3 spans 14 amino acids. The ends were cut back, 5 bases at V and 4 bases at J, with 14 bases in the middle. Looked up from germline, CDR1 is SEHNR and CDR2 is FQNEAQ (reference sequence). CDR3 DNA: TGTGCCAGCAGCCCAAGCAATACAGGAGAGACCCAGTACTTC. Its translation: CASSPSNTGETQYF. Combining the CDR3 with reference TRBV7-9 and TRBJ2-5 gives the whole variable domain DTGVSQNPRHKITKRGQNVTFRCDPISEHNRLYWYRQTLGQGPEFLTYFQNEAQLEKSRLLSDRFSAERPKGSFSTLEIQRTEQGDSAMYLCASSPSNTGETQYFGPGTRLLVL.

CDR3 loop: CSAVRDRGHEQYF. CDR3 DNA sequence: TGCAGTGCTGTCCGGGACAGGGGCCACGAGCAGTACTTC. The gene calls are TRBV20-1 and TRBJ2-7, with 10 bases aligning to TRBD1. The trim removed 5 bases at V and 5 bases at J, leaving 6 bases unmatched. Germline V gene data show CDR1 as DFQATT and CDR2 as SNEGSKA (reference sequence). This CDR3 comprises 13 residues.

At least ten counts were recorded for this clonotype. The chain is built from TRBV25-1 and TRBJ2-1, with 9 bases identical to TRBD2. V trimming: 4 bases; J trimming: 5 bases; junction bases outside the gene matches: 3. The CDR3 has 14 amino acids. Germline loops: CDR1 MGHDK, CDR2 SYGVNS. The CDR3 sequence: CASSVASGNNEQFF. The CDR3 bases are TGTGCCAGCAGTGTGGCTAGCGGGAACAATGAGCAGTTCTTC.

The J gene is TRBJ2-3, the V gene TRBV25-1; 10 bases map to TRBD2. The CDR3 consists of 15 residues. Germline CDR1 is MGHDK and CDR2 is SYGVNS. Trimming removed 7 bases from V and 2 bases from J; junction bases left unmatched: 6. CDR3 residues: CASTAGGHFTDTQYF. CDR3 coding DNA: TGTGCCAGCACAGCGGGAGGGCATTTCACAGATACGCAGTATTTT.

This sequence joins TRBV12-3 or TRBV12-4 and TRBJ1-4; D not certain. This CDR3 region has 16 residues. The ends were cut back, 3 bases at V and 5 bases at J, with 16 bases in the middle. The CDR3 DNA reads TGTGCCAGCAGTTTTGGGGTGACGGTGTTAAATGAAAAACTGTTTTTT. Its translation: CASSFGVTVLNEKLFF.

The CDR3 protein is CASSSRASGSSYNEQFF. DNA of the CDR3: TGCGCCAGCAGCTCCCGGGCTAGCGGTTCCTCCTACAATGAGCAGTTCTTC. The V gene is TRBV5-1, the J gene TRBJ2-1; 7 nucleotides agree with TRBD2. This CDR3 is built from 17 residues. CDR1 SGHRS and CDR2 YFSETQ come from the germline V gene. V lost 3 bases, J lost 0 bases, and 9 bases stayed unmatched.

V usage is TRBV7-2 and J usage is TRBJ1-6, with D maybe TRBD1 (5 bases). The CDR3 totals 17 residues. Trimming left V 3 bases short and J 0 bases short, with 12 bases between. Germline V gene data show CDR1 as SGHTA and CDR2 as FQGNSA. CDR3: CASSFVGTPSYNSPLHF. CDR3 nucleotides: TGTGCCAGCAGCTTCGTCGGGACTCCCTCCTATAATTCACCCCTCCACTTT.

The sample holds many counts of this clonotype. The chain carries TRBV4-1 and TRBJ2-3; TRBD1 might be the D (5 bases). Between the trimmed V and J ends, which lost 2 bases and 8 bases, there was a span of 26 bases. Per the germline V gene, CDR1 is MGHRA and CDR2 is YSYEKL. The CDR3 consists of 18 residues. The CDR3 sequence is CASSQSTQGSQRSVTQYF. In DNA form, the CDR3 reads TGCGCCAGCAGCCAATCCACCCAGGGCTCCCAACGGTCGGTTACGCAGTATTTT.

This clonotype was seen more than once but under ten times. The chain joins TRBV20-1 to TRBJ2-7; TRBD1 matches at 9 bases. This CDR3 is 14 amino acids long. Germline values: CDR1 DFQATT, CDR2 SNEGSKA (reference sequence). Germline trimming cut 5 bases from V and 6 bases from J; bases unmatched to any gene: 11. DNA of the CDR3: TGCAGTGCTTCCCGTCCCGGGACAGGGCGCGAGCAGTACTTC. Residues: CSASRPGTGREQYF.

This clonotype appeared a few times. This sequence joins TRBV18 and TRBJ2-6, with 9 positions matching TRBD1. Germline V lookup: CDR1 KGHSH, CDR2 LQKENI. J was trimmed by 4 bases and V by 1 base; bases with no gene match: 2. The CDR3 covers 16 residues. CDR3 in amino acids: CASSPHRGQGANVLTF. In DNA form, the CDR3 reads TGTGCCAGCTCACCACACAGGGGGCAAGGGGCCAACGTCCTGACTTTC.

This clonotype appeared a few times. This rearrangement joins TRBV12-3 or TRBV12-4 to TRBJ2-1; a possible D gene is TRBD1 (5 bases). The CDR3 loop spans 16 amino acids. With 3 bases removed from V and 1 base from J, the gap between germline ends came to 13 bases. The CDR3, as DNA: TGTGCCAGCAGTTTGAAAGGGGTACTTTCCTACAATGAGCAGTTCTTC. Amino acids: CASSLKGVLSYNEQFF.

This clonotype was counted ten times or more. This chain uses TRBV28 with TRBJ1-5, with TRBD1 matching over 8 bases. Germline lookup yields CDR1 MDHEN and CDR2 SYDVKM. The length of the CDR3 is 14 residues. V lost 3 bases and J lost 3; bases outside the gene matches: 1. The CDR3 DNA follows: TGTGCCAGCAGTTTGGGACAGGCCAATCAGCCCCAGCATTTT. Its protein is CASSLGQANQPQHF.

This clonotype appeared a few times. Possible read error: a much larger clone is one base away. CDR3 region: CASSGTNTDTQYF. Here the CDR3 DNA reads TGTGCCAGCAGTGGGACTAACACAGATACGCAGTATTTT. This chain links TRBV6-5 with TRBJ2-3, with 7 nucleotides matching TRBD2. Per the germline V gene, CDR1 is MNHEY and CDR2 is SVGAGI. There are 13 residues in the CDR3. The V and J ends lost 5 bases and 2 bases, in that order; junction bases with no gene match: 1.

This clonotype appeared once. The gene calls are TRBV27 and TRBJ1-3; D unclear. The CDR3 covers 12 residues. Trimming stripped 8 bases from V and 5 bases from J, with 10 bases between. Per germline, CDR1 MNHEY and CDR2 SMNVEV (reference sequence). The chain's CDR3 is CASGNSRNTIYF. The CDR3 region has the DNA TGTGCCAGCGGCAATTCGAGAAACACCATATATTTT.

This clonotype was seen a handful of times. The chain is built from TRBV28 and TRBJ2-7; possible D gene TRBD1, 6 bases. The length of the CDR3 is 13 residues. The germline V gene has CDR1 MDHEN and CDR2 SYDVKM. V lost 6 bases to trimming and J lost 1 base, with 10 bases between them. CDR3 DNA: TGTGCCAGCAGGGGGACACCGTCCTACGAGCAGTACTTC. Translating gives CASRGTPSYEQYF.

With regard to this clonotype: An end of the junction does not agree with germline; a read error may underlie this. The CDR3 DNA follows: TGTGTCAGCTCACCGGCTCAGGGCGTTCAAGAGACCCAGTACTTC. Protein product: CVSSPAQGVQETQYF. The chain joins TRBV18 to TRBJ2-5; the D gene is possibly TRBD1 (5 bases). This CDR3 is 15 amino acids long. Germline CDR1 reads KGHSH; CDR2 reads LQKENI.